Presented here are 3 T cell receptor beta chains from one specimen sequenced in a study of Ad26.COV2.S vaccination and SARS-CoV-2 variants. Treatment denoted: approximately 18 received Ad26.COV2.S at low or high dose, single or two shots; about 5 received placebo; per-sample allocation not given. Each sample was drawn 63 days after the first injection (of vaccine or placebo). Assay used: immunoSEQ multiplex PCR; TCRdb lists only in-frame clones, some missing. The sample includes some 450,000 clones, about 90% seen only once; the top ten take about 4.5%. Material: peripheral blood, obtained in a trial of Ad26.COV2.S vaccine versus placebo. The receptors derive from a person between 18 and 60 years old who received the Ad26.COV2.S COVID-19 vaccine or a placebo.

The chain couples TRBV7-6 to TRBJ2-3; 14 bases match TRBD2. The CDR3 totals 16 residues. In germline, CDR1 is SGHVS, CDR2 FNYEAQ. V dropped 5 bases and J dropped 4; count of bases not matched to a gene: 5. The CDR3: CASSTTSGRASDTQYF. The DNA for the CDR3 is TGTGCCAGCAGCACGACTAGCGGGAGGGCCTCAGATACGCAGTATTTT.

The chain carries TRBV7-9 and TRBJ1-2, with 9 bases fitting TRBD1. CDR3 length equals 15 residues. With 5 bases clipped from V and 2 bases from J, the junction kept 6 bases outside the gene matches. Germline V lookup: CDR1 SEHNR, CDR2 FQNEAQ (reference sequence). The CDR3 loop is CASSPMGQGNYGYTF. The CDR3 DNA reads TGTGCCAGCAGCCCCATGGGACAGGGCAACTATGGCTACACCTTC.

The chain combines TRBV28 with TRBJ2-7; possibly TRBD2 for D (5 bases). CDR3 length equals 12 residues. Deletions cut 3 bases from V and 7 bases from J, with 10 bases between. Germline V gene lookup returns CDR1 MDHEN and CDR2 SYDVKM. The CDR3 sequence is CASSFFQREQYF. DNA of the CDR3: TGTGCCAGCAGTTTCTTTCAGCGGGAGCAGTACTTC.